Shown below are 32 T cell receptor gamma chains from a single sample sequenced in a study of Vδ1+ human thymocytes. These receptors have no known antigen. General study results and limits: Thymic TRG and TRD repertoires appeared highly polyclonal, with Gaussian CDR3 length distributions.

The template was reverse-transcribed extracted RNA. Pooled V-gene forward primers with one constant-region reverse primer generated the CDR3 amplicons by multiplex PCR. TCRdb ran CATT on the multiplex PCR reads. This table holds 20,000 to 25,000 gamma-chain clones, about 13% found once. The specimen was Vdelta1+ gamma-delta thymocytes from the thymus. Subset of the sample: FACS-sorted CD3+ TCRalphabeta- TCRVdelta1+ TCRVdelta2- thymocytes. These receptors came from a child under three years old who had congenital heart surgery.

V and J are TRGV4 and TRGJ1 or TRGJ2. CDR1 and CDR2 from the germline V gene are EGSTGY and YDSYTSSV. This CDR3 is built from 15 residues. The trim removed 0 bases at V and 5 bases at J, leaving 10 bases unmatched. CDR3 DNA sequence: TGTGCCACCTGGGATGGGCCGTTTCTCGATTATAAGAAACTCTTT. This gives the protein CATWDGPFLDYKKLF.

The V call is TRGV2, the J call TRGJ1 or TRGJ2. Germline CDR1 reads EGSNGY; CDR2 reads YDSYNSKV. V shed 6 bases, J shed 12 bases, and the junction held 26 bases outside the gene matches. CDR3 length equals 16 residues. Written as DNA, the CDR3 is TGTGCCACCTGGACCACTCGCAACAATCGCCCATGGGGGAAACTCTTT. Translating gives CATWTTRNNRPWGKLF.

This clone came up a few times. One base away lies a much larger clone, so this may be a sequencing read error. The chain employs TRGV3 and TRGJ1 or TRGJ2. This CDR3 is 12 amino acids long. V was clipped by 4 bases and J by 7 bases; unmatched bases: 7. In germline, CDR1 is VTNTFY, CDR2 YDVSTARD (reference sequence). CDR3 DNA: TGTGCCACCTGGGATGGGTGGTATAAGAAACTCTTT. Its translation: CATWDGWYKKLF.

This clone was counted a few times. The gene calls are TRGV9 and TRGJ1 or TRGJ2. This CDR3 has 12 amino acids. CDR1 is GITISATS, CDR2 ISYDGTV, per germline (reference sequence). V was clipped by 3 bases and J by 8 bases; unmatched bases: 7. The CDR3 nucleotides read TGTGCCTTGTGGGAGCCCCTCCATAAGAAACTCTTT. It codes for CALWEPLHKKLF.

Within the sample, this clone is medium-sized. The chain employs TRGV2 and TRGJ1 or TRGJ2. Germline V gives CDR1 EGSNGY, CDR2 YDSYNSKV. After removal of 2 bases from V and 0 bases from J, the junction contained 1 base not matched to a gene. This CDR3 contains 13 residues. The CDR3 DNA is TGTGCCACCTGGGACGCGAATTATTATAAGAAACTCTTT. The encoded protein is CATWDANYYKKLF.

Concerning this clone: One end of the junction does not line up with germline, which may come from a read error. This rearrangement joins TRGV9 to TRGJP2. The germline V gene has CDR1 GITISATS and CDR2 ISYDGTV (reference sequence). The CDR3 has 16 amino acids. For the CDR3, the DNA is TGTGCCTTGCGGGAGGTGCGTTATAGTAGTGATTGGATCAAGACGTTT. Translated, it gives CALREVRYSSDWIKTF.

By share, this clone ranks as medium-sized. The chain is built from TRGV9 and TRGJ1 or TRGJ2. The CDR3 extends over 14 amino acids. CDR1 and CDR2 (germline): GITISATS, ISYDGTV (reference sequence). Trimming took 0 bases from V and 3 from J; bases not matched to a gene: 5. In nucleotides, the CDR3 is TGTGCCTTGTGGGAGGTGCGGGTTTATTATAAGAAACTCTTT. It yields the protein CALWEVRVYYKKLF.

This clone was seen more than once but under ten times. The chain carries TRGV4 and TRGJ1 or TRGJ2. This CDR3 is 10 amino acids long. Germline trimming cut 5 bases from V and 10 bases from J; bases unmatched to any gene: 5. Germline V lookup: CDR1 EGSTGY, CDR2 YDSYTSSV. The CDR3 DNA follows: TGTGCCACCTGGGGTGCGAAGAAACTCTTT. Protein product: CATWGAKKLF.

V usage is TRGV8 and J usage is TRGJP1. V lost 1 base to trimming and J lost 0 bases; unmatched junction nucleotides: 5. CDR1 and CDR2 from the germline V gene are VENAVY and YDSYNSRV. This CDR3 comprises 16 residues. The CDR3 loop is CATWDRSDTTGWFKIF. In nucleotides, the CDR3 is TGTGCCACCTGGGATAGATCGGATACCACTGGTTGGTTCAAGATATTT.

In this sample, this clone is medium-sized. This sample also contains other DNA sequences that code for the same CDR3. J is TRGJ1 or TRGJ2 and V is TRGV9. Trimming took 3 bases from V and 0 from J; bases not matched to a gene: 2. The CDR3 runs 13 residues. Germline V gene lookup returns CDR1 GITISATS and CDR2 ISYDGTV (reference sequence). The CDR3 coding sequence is TGTGCCTTGTGGGAGCTGAATTATTATAAGAAACTCTTT. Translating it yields CALWELNYYKKLF.

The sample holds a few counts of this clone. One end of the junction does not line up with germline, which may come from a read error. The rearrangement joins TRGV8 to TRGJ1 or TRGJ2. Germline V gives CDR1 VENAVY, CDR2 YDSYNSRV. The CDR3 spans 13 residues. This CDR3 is CAAWSLNYYKKLF. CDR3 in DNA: TGTGCCGCCTGGTCCTTGAATTATTATAAGAAACTCTTT.

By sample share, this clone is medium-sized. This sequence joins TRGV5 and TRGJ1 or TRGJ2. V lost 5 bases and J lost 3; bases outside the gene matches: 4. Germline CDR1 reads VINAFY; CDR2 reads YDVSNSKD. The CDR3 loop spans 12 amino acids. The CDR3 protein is CATWAPYYKKLF. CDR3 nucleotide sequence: TGTGCCACCTGGGCCCCTTATTATAAGAAACTCTTT.

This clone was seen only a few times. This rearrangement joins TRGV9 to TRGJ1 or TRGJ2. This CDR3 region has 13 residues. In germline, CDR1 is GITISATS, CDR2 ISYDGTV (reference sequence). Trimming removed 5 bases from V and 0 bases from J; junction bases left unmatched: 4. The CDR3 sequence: CALWATNYYKKLF. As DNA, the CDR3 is TGTGCCTTGTGGGCGACGAATTATTATAAGAAACTCTTT.

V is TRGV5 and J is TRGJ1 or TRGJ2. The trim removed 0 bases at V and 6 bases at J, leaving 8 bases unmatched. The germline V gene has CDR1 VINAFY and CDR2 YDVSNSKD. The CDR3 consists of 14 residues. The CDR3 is CATWDRAVIYKKLF. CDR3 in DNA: TGTGCCACCTGGGACAGGGCTGTTATTTATAAGAAACTCTTT.

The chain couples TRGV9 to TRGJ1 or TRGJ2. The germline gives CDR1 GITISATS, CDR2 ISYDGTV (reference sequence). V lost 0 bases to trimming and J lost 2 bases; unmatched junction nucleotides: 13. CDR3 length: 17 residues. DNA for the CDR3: TGTGCCTTGTGGGAGGTGGACCCGAATCGGGATTATTATAAGAAACTCTTT. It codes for CALWEVDPNRDYYKKLF.

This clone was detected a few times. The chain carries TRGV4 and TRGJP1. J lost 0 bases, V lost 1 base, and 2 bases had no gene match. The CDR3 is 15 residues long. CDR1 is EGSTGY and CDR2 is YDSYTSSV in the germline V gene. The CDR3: CATWDGDTTGWFKIF. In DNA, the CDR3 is TGTGCCACCTGGGATGGCGATACCACTGGTTGGTTCAAGATATTT.

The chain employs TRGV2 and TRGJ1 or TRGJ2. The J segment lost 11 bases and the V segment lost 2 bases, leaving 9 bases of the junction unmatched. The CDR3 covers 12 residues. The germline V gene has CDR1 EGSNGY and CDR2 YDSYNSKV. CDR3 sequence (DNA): TGTGCCACCTGGGACGTCACGGGGGAGAAACTCTTT. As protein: CATWDVTGEKLF.

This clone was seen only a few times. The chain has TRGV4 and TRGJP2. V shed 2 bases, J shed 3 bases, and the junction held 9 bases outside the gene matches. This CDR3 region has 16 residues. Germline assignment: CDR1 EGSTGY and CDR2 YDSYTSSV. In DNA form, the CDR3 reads TGTGCCACCTGGGATGAGTTGTTTGGTAGTGATTGGATCAAGACGTTT. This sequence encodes CATWDELFGSDWIKTF.

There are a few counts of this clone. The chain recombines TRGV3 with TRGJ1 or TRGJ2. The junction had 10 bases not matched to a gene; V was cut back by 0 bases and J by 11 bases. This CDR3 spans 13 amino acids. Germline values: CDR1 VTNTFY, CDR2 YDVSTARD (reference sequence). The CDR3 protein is CATWDRHMPEKLF. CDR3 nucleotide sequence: TGTGCCACCTGGGACAGGCATATGCCGGAGAAACTCTTT.

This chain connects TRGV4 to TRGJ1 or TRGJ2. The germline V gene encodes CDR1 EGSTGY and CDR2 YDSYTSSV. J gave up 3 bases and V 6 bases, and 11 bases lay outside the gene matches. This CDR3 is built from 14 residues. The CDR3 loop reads CATWNEGSYYKKLF. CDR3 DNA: TGTGCCACCTGGAATGAGGGGTCTTATTATAAGAAACTCTTT.

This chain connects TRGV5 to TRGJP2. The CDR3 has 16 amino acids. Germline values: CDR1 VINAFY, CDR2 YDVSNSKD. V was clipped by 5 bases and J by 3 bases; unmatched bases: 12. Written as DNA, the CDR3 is TGTGCCACCTGGGTACTATTATCGGGTAGTGATTGGATCAAGACGTTT. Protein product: CATWVLLSGSDWIKTF.

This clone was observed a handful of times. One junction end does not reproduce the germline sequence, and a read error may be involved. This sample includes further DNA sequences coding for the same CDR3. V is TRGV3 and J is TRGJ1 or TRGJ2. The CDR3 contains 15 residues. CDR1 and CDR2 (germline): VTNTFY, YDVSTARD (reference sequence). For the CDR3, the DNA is TGTGCCACCTGGGACCGCACGACGCTTTATTACAAGAAACTCTTT. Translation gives CATWDRTTLYYKKLF.

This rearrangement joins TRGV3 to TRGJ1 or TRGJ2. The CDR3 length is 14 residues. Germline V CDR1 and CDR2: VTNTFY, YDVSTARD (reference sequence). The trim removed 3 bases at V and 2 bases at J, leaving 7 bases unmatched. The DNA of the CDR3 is TGTGCCACCTGGGACGTTCTGGATTATTATAAGAAACTCTTT. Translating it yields CATWDVLDYYKKLF.

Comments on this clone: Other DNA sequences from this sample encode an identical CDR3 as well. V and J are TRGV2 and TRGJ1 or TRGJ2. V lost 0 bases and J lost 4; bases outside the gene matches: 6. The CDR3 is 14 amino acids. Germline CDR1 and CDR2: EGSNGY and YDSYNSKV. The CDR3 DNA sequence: TGTGCCACCTGGGACGGGCCAGGATATTATAAGAAACTCTTT. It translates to CATWDGPGYYKKLF.

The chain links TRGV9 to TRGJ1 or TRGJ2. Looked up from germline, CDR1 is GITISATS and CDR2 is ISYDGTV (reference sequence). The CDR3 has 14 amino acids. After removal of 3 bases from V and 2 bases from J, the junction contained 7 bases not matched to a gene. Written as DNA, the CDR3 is TGTGCCTTGTGGGAGTTCGGCCATTATTATAAGAAACTCTTT. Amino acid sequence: CALWEFGHYYKKLF.

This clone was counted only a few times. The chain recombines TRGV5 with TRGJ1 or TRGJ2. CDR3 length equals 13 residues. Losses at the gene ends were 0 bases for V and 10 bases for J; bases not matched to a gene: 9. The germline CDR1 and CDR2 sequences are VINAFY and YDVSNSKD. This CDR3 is CATWDRRRVKKLF. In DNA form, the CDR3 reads TGTGCCACCTGGGACAGGAGACGGGTGAAGAAACTCTTT.

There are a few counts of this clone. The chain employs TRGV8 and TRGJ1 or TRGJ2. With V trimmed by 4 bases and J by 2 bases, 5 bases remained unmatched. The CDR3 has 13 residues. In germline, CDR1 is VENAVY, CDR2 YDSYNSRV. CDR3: CATWEHDYYKKLF. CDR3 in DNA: TGTGCCACCTGGGAGCACGATTATTATAAGAAACTCTTT.

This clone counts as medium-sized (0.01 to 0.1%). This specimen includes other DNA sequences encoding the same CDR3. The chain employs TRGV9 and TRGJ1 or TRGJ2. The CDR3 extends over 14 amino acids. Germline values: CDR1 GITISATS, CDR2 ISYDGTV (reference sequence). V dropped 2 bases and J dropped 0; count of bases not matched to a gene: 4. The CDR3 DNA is TGTGCCTTGTGGGAGGCCCCGAATTATTATAAGAAACTCTTT. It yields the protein CALWEAPNYYKKLF.

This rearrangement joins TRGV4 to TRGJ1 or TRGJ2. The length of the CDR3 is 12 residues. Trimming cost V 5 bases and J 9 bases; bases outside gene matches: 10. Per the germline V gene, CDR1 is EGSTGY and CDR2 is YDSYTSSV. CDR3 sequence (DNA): TGTGCCACCTGGGGTGGTCCGCTTAAGAAACTCTTT. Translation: CATWGGPLKKLF.

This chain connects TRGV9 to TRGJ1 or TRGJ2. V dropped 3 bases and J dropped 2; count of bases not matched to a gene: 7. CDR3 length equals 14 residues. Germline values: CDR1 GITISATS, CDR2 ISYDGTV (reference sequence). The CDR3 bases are TGTGCCTTGTGGGAGCCATCGGATTATTATAAGAAACTCTTT. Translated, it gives CALWEPSDYYKKLF.

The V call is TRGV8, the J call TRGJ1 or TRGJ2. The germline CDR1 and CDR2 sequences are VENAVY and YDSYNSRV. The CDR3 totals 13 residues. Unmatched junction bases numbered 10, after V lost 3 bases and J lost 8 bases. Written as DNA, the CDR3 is TGTGCCACCTGGGATTTGGTTGTGCATAAGAAACTCTTT. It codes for CATWDLVVHKKLF.

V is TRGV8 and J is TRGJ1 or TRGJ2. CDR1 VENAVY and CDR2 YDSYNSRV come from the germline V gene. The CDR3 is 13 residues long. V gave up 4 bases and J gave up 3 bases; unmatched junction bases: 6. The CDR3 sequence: CATWDSGYYKKLF. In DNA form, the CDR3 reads TGTGCCACCTGGGACAGTGGTTATTATAAGAAACTCTTT.